Included here is one T cell receptor (beta chain) sequence, with context. The CDR3 extends over 13 amino acids. V gave up 6 bases and J gave up 6 bases, with 14 bases separating them. Per germline, CDR1 MDHEN and CDR2 SYDVKM. The data derive from a study of shared T cell receptors in the human thymus. The repertoire was sequenced with immunoSEQ multiplex PCR; TCRdb's copy has only in-frame clones and lacks some. Of some 760,000 clones listed, 70% to 90% are singletons. These same records also appear under a second study, on human thymus T cells. That publication notes: Thymic resections from corrective heart surgery supplied the tissue. V and J genes seemed to be used with bias in thymic and blood repertoires.

The source of this sequence is a girl in the first two years of life with a congenital heart defect. Sequenced input: thymocytes. The chain joins TRBV28 to TRBJ1-2; TRBD1 is a possible D gene (6 bases). The DNA of the CDR3 is TGTGCCAGCAGCCGCTCGAGGACAGATGGCTACACCTTC. This codes for CASSRSRTDGYTF.